The 11 T cell receptor beta chains given below trace back to one sample, sequenced in a study of control samples from healthy donors and cancer patients (dated by TCRdb to the early 2020s). The library was generated by the immunoSEQ multiplex PCR assay. The table was pulled from immuneACCESS by TCRdb, which kept in-frame rearrangements only. Such tables lose some clones; where checked, under half of the loss comes from unresolved V genes, and the rest has no known cause. The sample table holds about 140,000 clones, of which less than 90% were seen once. Clones ranked in the top ten supply 8.5% to 9.5% of the sample. Sequenced material: blood. Receptors were obtained from a woman aged 25 to 45 in good health.

The chain combines TRBV30 with TRBJ2-5; TRBD1 or TRBD2 may be the D gene (5 bases each). Germline V gene sequence: CDR1 GTSNPN, CDR2 SVGIG (reference sequence). With 0 bases removed from V and 4 bases from J, the gap between germline ends came to 18 bases. The CDR3 consists of 16 residues. CDR3 protein: CAWSVLVREGRETQYF. DNA for the CDR3: TGTGCCTGGAGTGTACTTGTCCGAGAGGGGCGAGAGACCCAGTACTTC.

The rearrangement joins TRBV12-3 or TRBV12-4 to TRBJ1-1; D is possibly TRBD1 (5 bases). This CDR3 region has 11 residues. Trimming left V 6 bases short and J 10 bases short, with 12 bases between. CDR3 nucleotide sequence: TGTGCCAGCAGCCGGGACTTCTTAGCTTTCTTT. This sequence encodes CASSRDFLAFF.

CDR3 residues: CASSTVRDKSYEQYF. Here the CDR3 DNA reads TGTGCCAGCAGCACAGTCCGGGACAAAAGCTACGAGCAGTACTTC. The gene calls are TRBV11-2 and TRBJ2-7, with a weak D call TRBD1 (6 bases). CDR1 is SGHAT, CDR2 FQNNGV, per germline. V was clipped by 5 bases and J by 3 bases, with 17 bases between them. This CDR3 region has 15 residues.

This clone was counted a few times. The J gene is TRBJ2-7, the V gene TRBV11-2, with D unresolved. The CDR3 length is 14 residues. Trimming removed 5 bases at V and 1 base at J, with 12 bases between. The germline CDR1 and CDR2 sequences are SGHAT and FQNNGV. DNA for the CDR3: TGTGCCAGCAGCAGTTACGTTGGGTCCTACGAGCAGTACTTC. Translated, it gives CASSSYVGSYEQYF.

This chain joins TRBV7-2 and TRBJ2-1; 9 bases align to TRBD2. The CDR3 extends over 15 amino acids. Germline V CDR1 and CDR2: SGHTA, FQGNSA. The trim removed 5 bases at V and 3 bases at J, leaving 5 bases unmatched. CDR3 loop: CASSLASGVYNEQFF. CDR3 nucleotides: TGTGCCAGCAGCCTTGCTAGCGGGGTCTACAATGAGCAGTTCTTC.

This chain joins TRBV19 and TRBJ1-5; TRBD1 matches 8 bases. The CDR3 length is 14 residues. V dropped 4 bases and J dropped 4; count of bases not matched to a gene: 3. Germline CDR1 and CDR2: LNHDA and SQIVND (reference sequence). The CDR3 loop is CASSTTGGNQPQHF. The CDR3 DNA is TGTGCCAGTAGTACCACAGGGGGAAATCAGCCCCAGCATTTT.

This clone was detected a few times. The chain links TRBV5-6 to TRBJ2-7; D is perhaps TRBD1 (8 bases). V was clipped by 4 bases and J by 2 bases, with 19 bases between them. The CDR3 runs to 16 residues. Looked up from germline, CDR1 is SGHDT and CDR2 is YYEEEE. CDR3 protein: CASSLGQGGGTYEQYF. CDR3 nucleotide sequence: TGTGCCAGCAGCCTTGGACAGGGAGGGGGTACCTACGAGCAGTACTTC.

This chain links TRBV2 with TRBJ2-1; 10 positions agree with TRBD2. The CDR3 is 15 residues long. CDR1 and CDR2 from the germline V gene are SNHLY and FYNNEI. V lost 11 bases, J lost 6 bases, and 13 bases stayed unmatched. The CDR3 sequence is CAVTSGTFLGNEQFF. CDR3 DNA sequence: TGTGCCGTTACTAGCGGGACCTTCCTTGGCAATGAGCAGTTCTTC. Using reference TRBV2 and TRBJ2-1 for the parts outside the CDR3, the full variable domain is EPEVTQTPSHQVTQMGQEVILRCVPISNHLYFYWYRQILGQKVEFLVSFYNNEISEKSEIFDDQFSVERPDGSNFTLKIRSTKLEDSAMYFCAVTSGTFLGNEQFFGPGTRLTVL.

The chain joins TRBV30 to TRBJ1-2; 7 nucleotides match TRBD1. V dropped 1 base and J dropped 6; count of bases not matched to a gene: 8. The CDR3 extends over 14 amino acids. Germline values: CDR1 GTSNPN, CDR2 SVGIG (reference sequence). In nucleotides, the CDR3 is TGTGCCTGGAGTGCGATAGGGGGCGGTGATGGCTACACCTTC. Protein: CAWSAIGGGDGYTF.

The gene calls are TRBV30 and TRBJ1-5; no firm D call. This CDR3 has 15 amino acids. CDR1 is GTSNPN and CDR2 is SVGIG in the germline V gene (reference sequence). Trimming took off 2 bases at V and 0 bases at J, with 11 bases between the two ends. The CDR3 region has the DNA TGTGCCTGGAGTTCAGGACCATATAGCAATCAGCCCCAGCATTTT. It specifies CAWSSGPYSNQPQHF.

The chain couples TRBV2 to TRBJ2-1; D is ambiguous. CDR3 size: 15 residues. V was trimmed by 4 bases and J by 0 bases, leaving 10 bases between them. Germline V lookup: CDR1 SNHLY, CDR2 FYNNEI. The DNA of the CDR3 is TGTGCCAGCAGTGGATACCTAGGCTCCTACAATGAGCAGTTCTTC. Its protein is CASSGYLGSYNEQFF. Combining the CDR3 with reference TRBV2 and TRBJ2-1 gives the whole variable domain EPEVTQTPSHQVTQMGQEVILRCVPISNHLYFYWYRQILGQKVEFLVSFYNNEISEKSEIFDDQFSVERPDGSNFTLKIRSTKLEDSAMYFCASSGYLGSYNEQFFGPGTRLTVL.